The 31 T cell receptor beta chains below come from one sample, sequenced in a study of PD-1 blockade in mismatch repair-deficient tumors. Method: immunoSEQ multiplex PCR; TCRdb's copy keeps in-frame clones and lacks some. The table lists roughly 16,000 clones, roughly 80% of them singletons. The source was PBMCs, collected 4 weeks after starting pembrolizumab. The source is an adult with mismatch repair-deficient cancer.

The chain is built from TRBV5-8 and TRBJ2-1; 9 bases match TRBD1. CDR3 length: 15 amino acids. V lost 4 bases, J lost 6 bases, and 8 bases stayed unmatched. Germline loops: CDR1 SGHTS, CDR2 YDEGEE. The DNA for the CDR3 is TGTGCCAGCAGCGGGGGACAGGGACTGGTCAATGAGCAGTTCTTC. Its protein is CASSGGQGLVNEQFF.

The chain is built from TRBV7-8 and TRBJ1-1, with D hard to call. The germline V and J ends were trimmed by 1 base and 1 base, with 4 bases remaining between them. The CDR3 totals 13 residues. Germline V gene data show CDR1 as SGHVS and CDR2 as FQNEAQ. In DNA, the CDR3 is TGTGCCAGCAGCTTAGTCGGGAACACTGAAGCTTTCTTT. Its translation: CASSLVGNTEAFF.

The V call is TRBV13, the J call TRBJ1-1; D is unresolved. This CDR3 has 13 amino acids. Per germline, CDR1 PRHDT and CDR2 FYEKMQ (reference sequence). V dropped 1 base and J dropped 10 bases, with 13 bases sitting between them. CDR3 DNA sequence: TGTGCCAGCAGCTTAGCCCCCCCAGCAGGAGCTTTCTTT. This translates into CASSLAPPAGAFF.

The rearrangement uses TRBV6-1 and TRBJ2-1; D might be TRBD2 (6 bases). The CDR3 has 15 amino acids. Germline values: CDR1 MNHNS, CDR2 SASEGT. Trimming left V 3 bases short and J 0 bases short, with 9 bases between. The CDR3, as DNA: TGTGCCAGCAGTGACGCGGGACGCTCCTACAATGAGCAGTTCTTC. This gives the protein CASSDAGRSYNEQFF.

This chain links TRBV27 with TRBJ2-1, with TRBD2 identical over 9 bases. Germline CDR1 reads MNHEY; CDR2 reads SMNVEV (reference sequence). Trimming cost V 3 bases and J 5 bases; bases outside gene matches: 2. This CDR3 has 14 residues. CDR3: CASSFLAGHNEQFF. DNA for the CDR3: TGTGCCAGCAGTTTTCTAGCGGGACACAATGAGCAGTTCTTC.

The chain carries TRBV29-1 and TRBJ2-1; 7 nucleotides line up with TRBD1. The germline V gene has CDR1 SQVTM and CDR2 ANQGSEA. This CDR3 contains 14 residues. The V segment lost 1 base and the J segment 2 bases; nucleotides outside the gene matches: 2. CDR3 residues: CSVEGQGAYNEQFF. The CDR3 DNA reads as TGCAGCGTTGAAGGCCAGGGGGCCTACAATGAGCAGTTCTTC.

This rearrangement joins TRBV28 to TRBJ2-2, with D possibly matching TRBD2 (6 bases). The CDR3 loop spans 14 amino acids. V lost 2 bases, J lost 4 bases, and 8 bases lay in between. Germline V gives CDR1 MDHEN, CDR2 SYDVKM. The CDR3 here is CASSLGLSTGELFF. The CDR3, as DNA: TGTGCCAGCAGTTTAGGACTATCCACCGGGGAGCTGTTTTTT.

The DNA for the CDR3 is TGTGCCAGCAGCTTGGGGGGCTCCTACAATGAGCAGTTCTTC. Translating gives CASSLGGSYNEQFF. The rearrangement joins TRBV7-9 to TRBJ2-1; D might be TRBD2 (6 bases). The CDR3 totals 14 residues. Trimming stripped 3 bases from V and 0 bases from J, with 6 bases between. Germline V gene data show CDR1 as SEHNR and CDR2 as FQNEAQ (reference sequence).

The rearrangement links TRBV10-2 to TRBJ2-2, with D possibly matching TRBD1 (5 bases). Trimming stripped 7 bases from V and 2 bases from J, with 11 bases between. The CDR3 has 14 residues. Germline CDR1 and CDR2: WSHSY and SAAADI. CDR3 nucleotide sequence: TGCGCCAGCAAGGGGTACATTAACACCGGGGAGCTGTTTTTT. Translating gives CASKGYINTGELFF.

V gene TRBV7-9 combines with J gene TRBJ2-2; no reliable D call. CDR3 size: 14 residues. V gave up 2 bases and J gave up 6 bases, with 10 bases separating them. The germline CDR1 and CDR2 sequences are SEHNR and FQNEAQ (reference sequence). DNA of the CDR3: TGTGCCAGCAGCTTATATTCTACGGCCGGGGAGCTGTTTTTT. This encodes CASSLYSTAGELFF.

This chain joins TRBV29-1 and TRBJ1-1; 9 bases match TRBD1. CDR1 is SQVTM, CDR2 ANQGSEA, per germline. The J segment lost 4 bases and the V segment lost 7 bases, leaving 4 bases of the junction unmatched. The CDR3 length is 12 residues. The CDR3 DNA is TGCAGCGGGGACAGGGTAAGCACTGAAGCTTTCTTT. This translates into CSGDRVSTEAFF. The full variable domain, its missing parts supplied by reference TRBV29-1 and TRBJ1-1, is SAVISQKPSRDICQRGTSLTIQCQVDSQVTMMFWYRQQPGQSLTLIATANQGSEATYESGFVIDKFPISRPNLTFSTLTVSNMSPEDSSIYLCSGDRVSTEAFFGQGTRLTVV.

The V gene is TRBV28, the J gene TRBJ1-6; D is uncertain. This CDR3 is built from 14 residues. V was clipped by 3 bases and J by 9 bases, with 12 bases between them. Germline V gives CDR1 MDHEN, CDR2 SYDVKM. CDR3 sequence reads: CASSFGDPTSPLHF. The CDR3 DNA reads TGTGCCAGCAGTTTCGGAGATCCTACTTCACCCCTCCACTTT.

This clone has a handful of counts. This sequence joins TRBV28 and TRBJ2-7, with TRBD1 matching 8 bases. The ends lost 5 bases at V and 0 bases at J; junction bases unmatched: 6. The CDR3 spans 15 residues. CDR1 is MDHEN and CDR2 is SYDVKM in the germline V gene. The DNA of the CDR3 is TGTGCCAGCAGTCCGAGGACAGGGCCCTCCTACGAGCAGTACTTC. Its protein is CASSPRTGPSYEQYF.

The gene calls are TRBV5-1 and TRBJ2-1; tentative D call: TRBD2 (6 bases). This CDR3 contains 15 residues. The ends were cut back, 0 bases at V and 2 bases at J, with 9 bases in the middle. Germline values: CDR1 SGHRS, CDR2 YFSETQ. CDR3 amino acids: CASSLVLAPYNEQFF. CDR3 sequence (DNA): TGCGCCAGCAGCTTGGTACTAGCACCCTACAATGAGCAGTTCTTC.

The chain uses TRBV11-3 and TRBJ1-4, with no clear D. CDR1 is SGHNT, CDR2 YENEEA, per germline. The CDR3 has 14 amino acids. V lost 1 base, J lost 5 bases, and 8 bases lay in between. CDR3 in amino acids: CASSLVGRNEKLFF. CDR3 bases: TGTGCCAGCAGCTTAGTTGGGCGAAATGAAAAACTGTTTTTT.

The genes are TRBV6-1 and TRBJ1-3, with D unresolved. Trimming took off 6 bases at V and 0 bases at J, with 12 bases between the two ends. Germline V gives CDR1 MNHNS, CDR2 SASEGT. The CDR3 has 15 amino acids. The CDR3 region has the DNA TGTGCCAGCAGGCCCTTACCGGGCTCTGGAAACACCATATATTTT. It translates to CASRPLPGSGNTIYF.

The gene calls are TRBV5-6 and TRBJ1-5; 9 nucleotides line up with TRBD1. V shed 4 bases and J 2 bases; nucleotides not matched to a gene: 4. Germline CDR1 and CDR2: SGHDT and YYEEEE. The CDR3 has 15 amino acids. CDR3 nucleotides: TGTGCCAGCAGCAGGACAGGGGACGGCAATCAGCCCCAGCATTTT. Amino acid sequence: CASSRTGDGNQPQHF.

The chain couples TRBV27 to TRBJ1-2, with 9 bases lining up with TRBD1. From germline, CDR1 is MNHEY and CDR2 SMNVEV (reference sequence). The CDR3 length is 16 residues. The ends lost 6 bases at V and 8 bases at J; junction bases unmatched: 16. The CDR3 bases are TGTGCCAGCAGCCTCAGGACAGGGGCCTTTTCGCGAGGCTACACCTTC. Amino acids: CASSLRTGAFSRGYTF.

The sample holds a few counts of this clone. The rearrangement links TRBV10-3 to TRBJ2-7, with 7 bases matching TRBD1. V shed 2 bases, J shed 4 bases, and the junction held 5 bases outside the gene matches. In germline, CDR1 is ENHRY, CDR2 SYGVKD. The CDR3 contains 14 residues. The CDR3 DNA reads TGTGCCATCAGTGAGCCCGGGACAGCTTACGAGCAGTACTTC. Translated, it gives CAISEPGTAYEQYF.

This sequence joins TRBV18 and TRBJ1-2; 9 bases are a match to TRBD1. The CDR3 consists of 17 residues. The trim removed 4 bases at V and 8 bases at J, leaving 17 bases unmatched. CDR1 is KGHSH and CDR2 is LQKENI in the germline V gene. CDR3 sequence: CASSQTVDAGQGRGYTF. Written as DNA, the CDR3 is TGTGCCAGCTCACAGACCGTCGATGCGGGACAGGGAAGGGGCTACACCTTC. Full variable domain (missing parts from reference TRBV18 and TRBJ1-2): NAGVMQNPRHLVRRRGQEARLRCSPMKGHSHVYWYRQLPEEGLKFMVYLQKENIIDESGMPKERFSAEFPKEGPSILRIQQVVRGDSAAYFCASSQTVDAGQGRGYTFGSGTRLTVV.

The rearrangement uses TRBV7-6 and TRBJ2-7, with 9 bases lining up with TRBD2. CDR1 SGHVS and CDR2 FNYEAQ come from the germline V gene. With 0 bases clipped from V and 6 bases from J, the junction kept 3 bases outside the gene matches. The CDR3 consists of 14 residues. DNA for the CDR3: TGTGCCAGCAGCTTAGCTAGCGGGAGTTCCGAGCAGTACTTC. This gives the protein CASSLASGSSEQYF.

This clone was counted between two and nine times. V gene TRBV9 combines with J gene TRBJ2-1; 7 bases agree with TRBD1. This CDR3 spans 15 amino acids. V was clipped by 3 bases and J by 12 bases; unmatched bases: 15. Germline V gene sequence: CDR1 SGDLS, CDR2 YYNGEE. CDR3 in amino acids: CASSARDSAFLGQFF. CDR3 sequence (DNA): TGTGCCAGCAGCGCCCGGGACAGCGCTTTTTTGGGGCAGTTCTTC.

The CDR3 DNA reads TGTGCCAGCAGCTTGTTGACTAGCAGAAGTTGGGGGACCCAGTACTTC. Translation: CASSLLTSRSWGTQYF. The rearrangement uses TRBV5-6 and TRBJ2-5; 7 nucleotides agree with TRBD2. Per germline, CDR1 SGHDT and CDR2 YYEEEE. The CDR3 length is 16 residues. The junction had 13 bases not matched to a gene; V was cut back by 1 base and J by 7 bases.

The chain uses TRBV7-9 and TRBJ2-5; 9 bases align to TRBD1. The CDR3 has 14 residues. Germline V gives CDR1 SEHNR, CDR2 FQNEAQ (reference sequence). J was trimmed by 5 bases and V by 7 bases; bases with no gene match: 8. The CDR3 DNA sequence: TGTGCCAGCAACCGGGGGGACAGGGAGGAGACCCAGTACTTC. It is translated as CASNRGDREETQYF.

This clone came up once. V usage is TRBV7-9 and J usage is TRBJ2-7; 11 bases map to TRBD1. The CDR3 totals 15 residues. Germline CDR1 SEHNR, CDR2 FQNEAQ (reference sequence). The V and J ends lost 7 bases and 5 bases, in that order; junction bases with no gene match: 10. Here the CDR3 reads CASIPLGTGGNEQYF. As DNA, the CDR3 is TGTGCCAGCATCCCGTTGGGGACAGGGGGGAACGAGCAGTACTTC.

The chain has TRBV28 and TRBJ2-3, with D maybe TRBD2 (7 bases). This CDR3 region has 16 residues. Germline V gene lookup returns CDR1 MDHEN and CDR2 SYDVKM. Trimming pared 3 bases from V and 6 bases from J, leaving 19 bases between. As DNA, the CDR3 is TGTGCCAGCAGTTTCTTACAGGGCTGGGAGGGTGATACGCAGTATTTT. It is translated as CASSFLQGWEGDTQYF.

The chain employs TRBV30 and TRBJ2-2, with D possibly TRBD2 on 5 matching bases. Germline CDR1 GTSNPN, CDR2 SVGIG (reference sequence). The V end was cut by 7 bases, the J end by 2 bases, with 17 bases between. The CDR3 is 15 residues long. CDR3 in amino acids: CALTLASINTGELFF. The DNA for the CDR3 is TGTGCCTTGACCTTAGCGTCTATTAACACCGGGGAGCTGTTTTTT.

The V and J genes are TRBV11-2 and TRBJ1-1; D ambiguous. V was trimmed by 0 bases and J by 7 bases, leaving 15 bases between them. CDR3 length: 15 residues. Looked up from germline, CDR1 is SGHAT and CDR2 is FQNNGV. The DNA for the CDR3 is TGTGCCAGCAGCTTAGATCTGCCAGGTTTGGGTGAAGCTTTCTTT. Protein: CASSLDLPGLGEAFF.

The chain uses TRBV14 and TRBJ2-1; 8 bases line up with TRBD1. V gave up 4 bases and J gave up 6 bases; unmatched junction bases: 5. Looked up from germline, CDR1 is SGHDN and CDR2 is FVKESK. CDR3 size: 14 residues. CDR3 sequence: CASSPFTGGNEQFF. The CDR3, as DNA: TGTGCCAGCAGCCCGTTTACAGGGGGCAATGAGCAGTTCTTC.

The gene calls are TRBV7-2 and TRBJ2-2, with 9 bases that match TRBD1. Germline trimming cut 1 base from V and 8 bases from J; bases unmatched to any gene: 5. Germline V gene lookup returns CDR1 SGHTA and CDR2 FQGNSA. The CDR3 is 15 residues long. This CDR3 is CASSLVQGARGELFF. The CDR3 coding sequence is TGTGCCAGCAGCTTAGTACAGGGGGCAAGAGGGGAGCTGTTTTTT.

The genes are TRBV15 and TRBJ1-1; D is perhaps TRBD1 (6 bases). Germline V gene lookup returns CDR1 LNHNV and CDR2 YYDKDF (reference sequence). The V gene lost 0 bases and the J gene lost 1 base, with 15 bases spanning the gap. The CDR3 extends over 17 amino acids. CDR3 amino acids: CATSRERGALGNTEAFF. CDR3 DNA sequence: TGTGCCACCAGCAGAGAACGGGGGGCGTTGGGGAACACTGAAGCTTTCTTT. Looking up the rest from reference TRBV15 and TRBJ1-1 gives the full variable domain: DAMVIQNPRYQVTQFGKPVTLSCSQTLNHNVMYWYQQKSSQAPKLLFHYYDKDFNNEADTPDNFQSRRPNTSFCFLDIRSPGLGDTAMYLCATSRERGALGNTEAFFGQGTRLTVV.